Each of the 5 T cell receptor beta chains below was sequenced from the same sample in a study of blood T cell repertoires in COVID-19 (dated by TCRdb to about 2020). Library creation used the immunoSEQ multiplex PCR assay. Here the immuneACCESS table is served through TCRdb, limited to in-frame sequences with V and J called. Missing clones are a known gap in these copies; in checked studies unresolved V genes cover under half, and the rest lacks a known reason. A total of approximately 280,000 clones appear in this sample, roughly 90% of them only once. Around 1.7% of the sample rests with the top ten. The sample comprised PBMCs or T cells enriched from blood (not recorded which). The source is a woman younger than 35 with acute COVID-19.

The chain links TRBV6-5 to TRBJ2-1; the match to TRBD2 covers 12 bases. With 6 bases clipped from V and 7 bases from J, the junction kept 7 bases outside the gene matches. The V gene's germline CDR1 is MNHEY and CDR2 SVGAGI. CDR3 length: 15 residues. CDR3 DNA sequence: TGTGCCAGCAGGAGTCTAGCGGGAGGGGGGAATGAGCAGTTCTTC. Translation: CASRSLAGGGNEQFF.

The V gene is TRBV14, the J gene TRBJ2-3; 12 bases match TRBD2. The CDR3 spans 16 residues. Trimming cost V 3 bases and J 6 bases; bases outside gene matches: 7. Germline CDR1 is SGHDN and CDR2 is FVKESK. The CDR3 DNA follows: TGTGCCAGCAGCCATAGACTAGCGGGGGCTCTTGATACGCAGTATTTT. Protein: CASSHRLAGALDTQYF.

The V call is TRBV4-1, the J call TRBJ2-1; D might be TRBD2 (6 bases). The CDR3 runs 14 residues. Trimming stripped 1 base from V and 13 bases from J, with 17 bases between. Germline CDR1 MGHRA, CDR2 YSYEKL. In DNA, the CDR3 is TGCGCCAGCAGCCAAGGGCCAGTGGGGGGTATACAGTTCTTC. Its translation is CASSQGPVGGIQFF.

This chain links TRBV29-1 with TRBJ2-1; TRBD2 might be the D (6 bases). Germline V gene lookup returns CDR1 SQVTM and CDR2 ANQGSEA. The CDR3 spans 13 residues. V lost 3 bases to trimming and J lost 4 bases, with 10 bases between them. The CDR3 region is CSVDLTRYNEQFF. DNA of the CDR3: TGCAGCGTTGACCTGACTAGGTACAATGAGCAGTTCTTC.

The chain carries TRBV15 and TRBJ1-5; 9 bases map to TRBD1. With V trimmed by 6 bases and J by 1 base, 4 bases remained unmatched. The germline gives CDR1 LNHNV, CDR2 YYDKDF (reference sequence). This CDR3 has 15 residues. The CDR3 coding sequence is TGTGCCACCAGACAGGGGGCAGGGAGCAATCAGCCCCAGCATTTT. It translates to CATRQGAGSNQPQHF. The full variable domain, with the rest looked up from reference TRBV15 and TRBJ1-5, is DAMVIQNPRYQVTQFGKPVTLSCSQTLNHNVMYWYQQKSSQAPKLLFHYYDKDFNNEADTPDNFQSRRPNTSFCFLDIRSPGLGDTAMYLCATRQGAGSNQPQHFGDGTRLSIL.